This paragraph reports one T cell receptor beta chain. The antigen is not known. The CDR3 is made up of 15 amino acids. Losses at the gene ends were 2 bases for V and 9 bases for J; bases not matched to a gene: 9. Germline lookup yields CDR1 MNHEY and CDR2 SVGAGI. TCRdb keeps only in-frame clones here, not all; method: immunoSEQ multiplex PCR. The table lists approximately 4,900 clones, 65% of them singletons. The data originate from a study of CD8 T cell repertoires and HIV-1 epitope variants. The wider study: Controls were a CMV, EBV and flu peptide pool, Ebola AY9 negative control, and no-peptide well. Equal numbers of autologous T cell-negative cells presented antigen to enriched T cells.

The chain is built from TRBV6-5 and TRBJ1-1; TRBD1 aligns across 10 bases. The source material was cultured CD8+ T cells derived from PBMCs. The receptor was isolated from a male donor with HIV. The CDR3 region has the DNA TGTGCCAGCAGTTACCCGGGACAGGGGATTTACCAAGCTTTCTTT. Its protein is CASSYPGQGIYQAFF.